This T cell receptor beta chain originates from a study of post-analysis software for immune sequencing data. General observations from the study: Five or six TRBV segments appeared more often in patients than in controls, and TRBV5-6, TRBV5-1 and TRBV20-1 were among these.

Regarding this clonotype: The antigen is not known.

TCR beta cDNA libraries included unique molecular identifiers. One entry per CDR3 protein results from TCRdb running MiXCR on the PCR reads. The top ten clones hold approximately 5% of a sample with around 710,000 distinct CDR3 sequences, around 45% of them seen once. Germline V gives CDR1 SGHTA, CDR2 FQGNSA. Unmatched junction bases numbered 13, after V lost 5 bases and J lost 7 bases. The CDR3 has 15 amino acids. Sequenced sample: blood. The rearrangement links TRBV7-2 to TRBJ2-7, with 8 bases that match TRBD2. The source is a girl between 5 and 17 years old with multiple sclerosis. CDR3 loop: CASSPARAGVGEQYF. The CDR3 region has the DNA TGTGCCAGCAGCCCCGCGAGAGCGGGAGTTGGGGAGCAGTACTTC.